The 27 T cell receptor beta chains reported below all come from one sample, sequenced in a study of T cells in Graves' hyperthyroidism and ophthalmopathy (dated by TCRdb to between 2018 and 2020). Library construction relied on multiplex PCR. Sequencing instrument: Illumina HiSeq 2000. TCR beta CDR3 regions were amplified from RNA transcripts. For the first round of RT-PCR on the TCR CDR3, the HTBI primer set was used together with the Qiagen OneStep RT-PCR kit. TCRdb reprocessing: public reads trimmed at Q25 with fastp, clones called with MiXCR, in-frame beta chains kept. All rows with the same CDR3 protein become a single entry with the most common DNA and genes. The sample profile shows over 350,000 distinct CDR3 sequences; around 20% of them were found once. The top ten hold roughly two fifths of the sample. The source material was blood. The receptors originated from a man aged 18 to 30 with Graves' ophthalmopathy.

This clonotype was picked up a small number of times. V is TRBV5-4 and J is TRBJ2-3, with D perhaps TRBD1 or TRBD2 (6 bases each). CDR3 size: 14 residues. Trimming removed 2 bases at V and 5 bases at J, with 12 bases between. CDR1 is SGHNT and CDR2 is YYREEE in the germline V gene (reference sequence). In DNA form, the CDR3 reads TGTGCCAGCAGCTTAGGGGGGCCTAGAGATACGCAGTATTTT. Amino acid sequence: CASSLGGPRDTQYF. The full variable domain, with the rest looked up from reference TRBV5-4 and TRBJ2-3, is ETGVTQSPTHLIKTRGQQVTLRCSSQSGHNTVSWYQQALGQGPQFIFQYYREEENGRGNFPPRFSGLQFPNYSSELNVNALELDDSALYLCASSLGGPRDTQYFGPGTRLTVL.

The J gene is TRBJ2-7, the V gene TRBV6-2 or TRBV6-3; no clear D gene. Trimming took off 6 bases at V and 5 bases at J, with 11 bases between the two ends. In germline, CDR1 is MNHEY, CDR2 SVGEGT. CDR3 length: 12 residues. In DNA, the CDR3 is TGTGCCAGCAGAGGTCGAAGGGACGAGCAGTACTTC. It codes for CASRGRRDEQYF.

The CDR3: CASKPENTGELFF. CDR3 sequence (DNA): TGTGCCAGCAAGCCAGAGAACACCGGGGAGCTGTTTTTT. This rearrangement joins TRBV2 to TRBJ2-2, with D unresolved. The CDR3 consists of 13 residues. Germline values: CDR1 SNHLY, CDR2 FYNNEI. V was shortened by 7 bases and J by 1 base, with 7 bases between the two germline ends.

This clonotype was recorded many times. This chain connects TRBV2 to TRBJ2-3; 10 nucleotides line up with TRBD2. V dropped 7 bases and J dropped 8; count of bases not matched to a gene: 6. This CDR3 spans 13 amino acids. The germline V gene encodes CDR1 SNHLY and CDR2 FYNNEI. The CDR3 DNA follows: TGTGCCAGCACGGGACTAGCGTCGGGTACGCAGTATTTT. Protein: CASTGLASGTQYF.

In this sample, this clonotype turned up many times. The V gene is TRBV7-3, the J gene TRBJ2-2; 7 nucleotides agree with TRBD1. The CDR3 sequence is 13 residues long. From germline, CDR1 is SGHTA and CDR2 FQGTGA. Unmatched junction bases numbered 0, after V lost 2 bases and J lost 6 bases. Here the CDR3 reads CASSLQGAGELFF. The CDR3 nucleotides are TGTGCCAGCAGCTTACAGGGGGCCGGGGAGCTGTTTTTT.

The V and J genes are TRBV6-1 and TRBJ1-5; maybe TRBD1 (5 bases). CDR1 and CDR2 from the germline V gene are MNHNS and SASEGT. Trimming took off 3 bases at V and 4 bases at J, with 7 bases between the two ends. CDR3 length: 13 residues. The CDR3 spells CASSDRVNQPQHF. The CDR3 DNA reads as TGTGCCAGCAGTGACAGGGTTAATCAGCCCCAGCATTTT.

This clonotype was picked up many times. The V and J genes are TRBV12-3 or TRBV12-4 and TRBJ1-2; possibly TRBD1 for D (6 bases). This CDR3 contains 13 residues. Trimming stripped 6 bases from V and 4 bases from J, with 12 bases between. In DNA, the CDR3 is TGTGCCAGCAGGCGCGGACAGTTCTATGGCTACACCTTC. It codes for CASRRGQFYGYTF.

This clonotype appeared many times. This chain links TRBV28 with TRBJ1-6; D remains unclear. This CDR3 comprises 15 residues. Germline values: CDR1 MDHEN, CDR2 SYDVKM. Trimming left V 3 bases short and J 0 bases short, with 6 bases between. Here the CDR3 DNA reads TGTGCCAGCAGTTTCGGGATCTCCTATAATTCACCCCTCCACTTT. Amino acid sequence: CASSFGISYNSPLHF.

CDR3 coding DNA: TGTGCCAGCAGCCCCGGTCGCCCGAACGAGCAGTACTTC. It translates to CASSPGRPNEQYF. The chain employs TRBV2 and TRBJ2-7; D gene unclear. CDR3 length: 13 residues. Germline-derived CDR1 and CDR2 are SNHLY and FYNNEI. V was shortened by 6 bases and J by 5 bases, with 14 bases between the two germline ends.

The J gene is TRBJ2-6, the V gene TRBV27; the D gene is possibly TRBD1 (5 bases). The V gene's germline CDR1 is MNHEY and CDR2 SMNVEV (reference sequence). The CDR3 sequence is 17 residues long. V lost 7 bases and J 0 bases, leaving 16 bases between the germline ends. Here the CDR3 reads CASTPWGRTSGANVLTF. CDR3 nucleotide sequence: TGTGCCAGCACTCCCTGGGGCAGGACCTCTGGGGCCAACGTCCTGACTTTC.

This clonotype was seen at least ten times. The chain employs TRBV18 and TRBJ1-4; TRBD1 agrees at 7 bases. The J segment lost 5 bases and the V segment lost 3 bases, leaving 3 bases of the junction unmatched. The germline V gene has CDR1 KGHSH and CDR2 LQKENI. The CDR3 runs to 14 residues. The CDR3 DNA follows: TGTGCCAGCTCACCGACAGGGTACAATGAAAAACTGTTTTTT. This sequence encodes CASSPTGYNEKLFF.

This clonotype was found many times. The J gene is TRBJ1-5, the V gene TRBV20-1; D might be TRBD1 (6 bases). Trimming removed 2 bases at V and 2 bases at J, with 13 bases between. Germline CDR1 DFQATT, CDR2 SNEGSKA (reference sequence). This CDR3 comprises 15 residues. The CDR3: CSARSLQGGNQPQHF. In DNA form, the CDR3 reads TGCAGTGCTAGAAGTTTACAGGGTGGCAATCAGCCCCAGCATTTT.

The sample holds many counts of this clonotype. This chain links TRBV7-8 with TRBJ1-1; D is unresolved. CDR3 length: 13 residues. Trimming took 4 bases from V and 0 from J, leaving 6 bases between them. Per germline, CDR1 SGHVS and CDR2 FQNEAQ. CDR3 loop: CASSSVVNTEAFF. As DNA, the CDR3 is TGTGCCAGCAGCTCCGTCGTGAACACTGAAGCTTTCTTT.

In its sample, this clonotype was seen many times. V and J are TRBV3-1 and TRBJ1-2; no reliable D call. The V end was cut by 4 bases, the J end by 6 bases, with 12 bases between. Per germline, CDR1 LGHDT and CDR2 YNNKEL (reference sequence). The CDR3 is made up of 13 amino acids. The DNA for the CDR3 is TGTGCCAGCAGCCCTTGGGGATCGGATGGCTACACCTTC. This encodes CASSPWGSDGYTF.

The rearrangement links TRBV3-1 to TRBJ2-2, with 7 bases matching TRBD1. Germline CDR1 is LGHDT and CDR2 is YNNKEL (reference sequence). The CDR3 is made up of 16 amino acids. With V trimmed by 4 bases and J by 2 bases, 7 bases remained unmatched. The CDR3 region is CASSRRQGTNTGELFF. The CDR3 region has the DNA TGTGCCAGCAGCCGAAGACAGGGAACAAACACCGGGGAGCTGTTTTTT.

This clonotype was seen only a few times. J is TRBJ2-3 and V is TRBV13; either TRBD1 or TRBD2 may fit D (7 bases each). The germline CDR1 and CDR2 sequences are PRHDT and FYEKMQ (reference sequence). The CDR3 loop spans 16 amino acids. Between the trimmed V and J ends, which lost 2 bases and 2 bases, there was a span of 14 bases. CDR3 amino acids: CASSLREGALTDTQYF. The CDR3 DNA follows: TGTGCCAGCAGCTTAAGGGAGGGGGCACTCACAGATACGCAGTATTTT.

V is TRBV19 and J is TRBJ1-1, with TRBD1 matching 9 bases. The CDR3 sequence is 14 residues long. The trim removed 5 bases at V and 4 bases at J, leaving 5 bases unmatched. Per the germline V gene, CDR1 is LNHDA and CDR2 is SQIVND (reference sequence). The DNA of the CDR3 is TGTGCCAGTAGTGTGGACAGGGGTGGCACTGAAGCTTTCTTT. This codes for CASSVDRGGTEAFF.

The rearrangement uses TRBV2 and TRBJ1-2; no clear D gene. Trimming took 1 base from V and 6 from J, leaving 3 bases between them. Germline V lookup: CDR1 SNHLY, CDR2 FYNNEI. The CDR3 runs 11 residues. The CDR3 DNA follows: TGTGCCAGCAGTGAAGGGAATGGCTACACCTTC. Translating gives CASSEGNGYTF.

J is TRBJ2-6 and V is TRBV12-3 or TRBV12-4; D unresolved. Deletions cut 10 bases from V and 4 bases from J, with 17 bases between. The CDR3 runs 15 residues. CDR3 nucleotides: TGTGCCACTACCCGGGCCCCGTCAGGGGCCAACGTCCTGACTTTC. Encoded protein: CATTRAPSGANVLTF.

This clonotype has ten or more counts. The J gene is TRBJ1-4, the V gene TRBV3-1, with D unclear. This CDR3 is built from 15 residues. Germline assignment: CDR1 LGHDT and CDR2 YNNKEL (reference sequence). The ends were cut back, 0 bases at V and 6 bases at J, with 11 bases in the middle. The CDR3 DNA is TGTGCCAGCAGCCAAGACCGGATCAGCCATGAAAAACTGTTTTTT. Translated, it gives CASSQDRISHEKLFF. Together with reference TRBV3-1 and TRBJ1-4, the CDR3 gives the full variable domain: DTAVSQTPKYLVTQMGNDKSIKCEQNLGHDTMYWYKQDSKKFLKIMFSYNNKELIINETVPNRFSPKSPDKAHLNLHINSLELGDSAVYFCASSQDRISHEKLFFGSGTQLSVL.

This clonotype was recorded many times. This chain's CDR3 is CASRGQWSSYNSPLHF. CDR3 bases: TGTGCCAGCAGAGGACAGTGGAGCTCCTATAATTCACCCCTCCACTTT. The chain carries TRBV27 and TRBJ1-6; weak D call: TRBD1 (6 bases). The CDR3 covers 16 residues. Germline CDR1 reads MNHEY; CDR2 reads SMNVEV (reference sequence). Trimming pared 6 bases from V and 0 bases from J, leaving 12 bases between.

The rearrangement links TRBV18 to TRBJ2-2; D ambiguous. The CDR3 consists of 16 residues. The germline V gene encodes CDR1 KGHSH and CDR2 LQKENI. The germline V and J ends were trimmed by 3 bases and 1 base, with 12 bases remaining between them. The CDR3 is CASSPPGDWNTGELFF. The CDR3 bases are TGTGCCAGCTCACCGCCCGGCGACTGGAACACCGGGGAGCTGTTTTTT.

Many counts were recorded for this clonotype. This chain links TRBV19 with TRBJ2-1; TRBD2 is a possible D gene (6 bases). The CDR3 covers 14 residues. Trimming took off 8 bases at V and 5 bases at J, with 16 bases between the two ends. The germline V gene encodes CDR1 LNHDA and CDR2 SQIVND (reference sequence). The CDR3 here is CASRRLGGDNEQFF. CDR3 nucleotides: TGTGCCAGTCGGAGACTAGGCGGGGACAATGAGCAGTTCTTC.

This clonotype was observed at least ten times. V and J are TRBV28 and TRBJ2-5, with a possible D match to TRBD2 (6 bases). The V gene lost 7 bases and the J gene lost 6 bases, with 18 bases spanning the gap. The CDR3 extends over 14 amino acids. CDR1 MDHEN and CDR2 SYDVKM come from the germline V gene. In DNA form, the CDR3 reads TGTGCCAGCACTCCAGCGCGGGAAGCGAAGACCCAGTACTTC. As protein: CASTPAREAKTQYF.

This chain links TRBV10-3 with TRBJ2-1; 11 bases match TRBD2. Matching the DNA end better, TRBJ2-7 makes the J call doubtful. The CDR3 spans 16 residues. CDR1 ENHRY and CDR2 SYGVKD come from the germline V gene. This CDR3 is CAISARSGGAVNEQYF. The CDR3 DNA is TGTGCCATCAGTGCTCGTAGCGGGGGGGCGGTCAATGAGCAGTACTTC.

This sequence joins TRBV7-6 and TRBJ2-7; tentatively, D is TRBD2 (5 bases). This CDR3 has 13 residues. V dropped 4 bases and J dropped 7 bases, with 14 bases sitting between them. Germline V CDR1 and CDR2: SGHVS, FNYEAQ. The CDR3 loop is CASSYPPGGEQYF. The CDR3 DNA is TGTGCCAGCAGCTACCCGCCGGGCGGGGAGCAGTACTTC.

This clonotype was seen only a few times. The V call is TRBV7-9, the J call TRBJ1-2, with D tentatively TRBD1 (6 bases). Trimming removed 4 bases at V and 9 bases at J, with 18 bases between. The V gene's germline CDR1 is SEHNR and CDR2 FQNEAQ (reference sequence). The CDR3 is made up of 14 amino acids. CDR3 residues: CASSSPGQARSYTF. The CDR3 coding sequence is TGTGCCAGCAGCTCACCGGGACAAGCACGGAGCTACACCTTC.